This TCR beta chain was identified in a study of blood T cell repertoires in COVID-19. The CDR3 has 13 residues. Germline V gene data show CDR1 as SGHTA and CDR2 as FQGTGA. Generated by immunoSEQ multiplex PCR, the TCRdb table keeps only in-frame clones and is missing some. This table has approximately 130,000 clones, more than 75% appearing once. A remark on this clone: The junction departs from the called germline gene at one end, perhaps through a read error.

V and J are TRBV7-3 and TRBJ2-3; weak D call: TRBD1 (5 bases). This sequence originates from a man between 60 and 75 years old with acute or convalescent COVID-19. Sequenced sample: peripheral blood. CDR3 DNA: TGTGCCAGCACCTTAGGGGCCACAGATACGCAGTATTTT. Protein sequence: CASTLGATDTQYF.